A single T cell receptor beta chain is shown here with its context. The antigen remains undetermined. With 0 bases removed from V and 0 bases from J, the gap between germline ends came to 15 bases. The CDR3 sequence is 18 residues long. Germline CDR1 is SGDLS and CDR2 is YYNGEE. This specimen comes from a study of post-analysis software for immune sequencing data. About the study: Disease trajectories encompassed relapsing-remitting, secondary progressive and progressive-relapsing multiple sclerosis. Study-level findings and limits: Patients had higher frequencies than controls of about 5 TRBV segments, including TRBV5-6, TRBV5-1 and TRBV20-1.

Unique-molecular-identifier-tagged TCR beta cDNA libraries were used. TCRdb reanalysed the PCR reads using MiXCR and keeps one entry per CDR3 protein. The profile covers about 620,000 distinct CDR3 sequences, with 44% appearing a single time and around 1.7% taken by the ten largest. The chain uses TRBV9 and TRBJ1-4; the D gene is possibly TRBD1 (5 bases). This TCR was sampled from a girl aged 10 to 17 with multiple sclerosis. Sequenced input: blood. The CDR3 nucleotides are TGTGCCAGCAGCGTAGCTACGGACACCGAAGCAACTAATGAAAAACTGTTTTTT. Protein product: CASSVATDTEATNEKLFF.